This T cell receptor (beta chain) was captured in a study of CXCR4 blockade with PD-1 therapy in pancreatic cancer. Findings and limits, study-wide: Without paired alpha-beta data, shared specificity of dominant clones is unconfirmed. Tumor clonality averaged roughly 0.13 versus 0.045 in healthy blood, not predicting survival. Clone frequency correlated with its number of distinct nucleotide rearrangements.

On this clone itself: Its specificity is unknown.

Method: immunoSEQ multiplex PCR; TCRdb's copy keeps in-frame clones and lacks some. The table lists around 15,000 clones, around 72% of them singletons. The archived tumor blocks came from patients without neoadjuvant therapy before resection. CDR1 and CDR2 (germline): SGHNT, YENEEA. V was shortened by 3 bases and J by 0 bases, with 10 bases between the two germline ends. CDR3 size: 15 residues. Sequenced input: tumor tissue. The clonotype originates from a human donor with pancreatic ductal adenocarcinoma. This chain uses TRBV11-3 with TRBJ2-3; the D is unclear. CDR3 sequence (DNA): TGTGCCAGCAGCTTCTTCGGGTCTAGCACAGATACGCAGTATTTT. Protein sequence: CASSFFGSSTDTQYF. The whole variable domain, remainder taken from reference TRBV11-3 and TRBJ2-3, is EAGVVQSPRYKIIEKKQPVAFWCNPISGHNTLYWYLQNLGQGPELLIRYENEEAVDDSQLPKDRFSAERLKGVDSTLKIQPAELGDSAVYLCASSFFGSSTDTQYFGPGTRLTVL.